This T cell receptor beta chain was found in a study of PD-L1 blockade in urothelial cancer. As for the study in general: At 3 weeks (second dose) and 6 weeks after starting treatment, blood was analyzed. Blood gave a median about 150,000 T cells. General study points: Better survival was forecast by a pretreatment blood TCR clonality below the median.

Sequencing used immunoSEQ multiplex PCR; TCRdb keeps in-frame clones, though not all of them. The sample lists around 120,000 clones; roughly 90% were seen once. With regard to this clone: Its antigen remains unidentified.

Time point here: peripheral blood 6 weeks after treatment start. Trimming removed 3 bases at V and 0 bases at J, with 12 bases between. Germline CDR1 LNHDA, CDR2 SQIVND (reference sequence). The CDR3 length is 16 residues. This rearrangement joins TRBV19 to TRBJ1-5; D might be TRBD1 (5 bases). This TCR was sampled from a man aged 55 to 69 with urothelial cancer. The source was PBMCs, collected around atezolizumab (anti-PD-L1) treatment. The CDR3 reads CASSIQQVLSNQPQHF. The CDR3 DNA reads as TGTGCCAGTAGTATTCAACAGGTTCTTAGCAATCAGCCCCAGCATTTT.